Below, one TCR beta chain is given with its context. The data were taken from a study of blood T cell repertoires in COVID-19. Study overall: Both acute and convalescent COVID-19 samples were obtained from the United States, Italy and Spain. T cells, B-cell-depleted T cells, or PBMCs supplied cDNA or gDNA.

Original processing methods: Nucleated cell number was recorded as an estimate derived from reference gene primer amplification. Sequencing was performed with immunoSEQ multiplex PCR; in TCRdb, only in-frame clones are kept and a portion is missing. D and trimming come from the DNA, and the V and J calls and clone size come from that table. This sample has around 100,000 clones, with roughly 84% found just once. The CDR3 runs 13 residues. Germline CDR1 is SGHTA and CDR2 is FQGNSA. Trimming took off 1 base at V and 9 bases at J, with 10 bases between the two ends. The origin of this receptor is a man between 40 and 49 years old with acute or convalescent COVID-19. The source material was peripheral blood. The rearrangement uses TRBV7-2 and TRBJ2-1; weak D call: TRBD2 (5 bases). The CDR3 DNA follows: TGTGCCAGCAGCTTAGTTGCTAGCAGTGAGCAGTTCTTC. Translated: CASSLVASSEQFF. Full variable domain (rest looked up from reference TRBV7-2 and TRBJ2-1): GAGVSQSPSNKVTEKGKDVELRCDPISGHTALYWYRQSLGQGLEFLIYFQGNSAPDKSGLPSDRFSAERTGGSVSTLTIQRTQQEDSAVYLCASSLVASSEQFFGPGTRLTVL.